One sample yielded the 8 T cell receptor beta chains listed below, sequenced in a study of T cells in Graves' hyperthyroidism and ophthalmopathy (dated by TCRdb to between 2018 and 2021). The library was prepared using multiplex PCR. Instrument used: Illumina HiSeq 2000. The TCR beta CDR3 regions were amplified from RNA transcripts. A first-round RT-PCR of the TCR CDR3 used the HTBI primer set with the Qiagen OneStep RT-PCR kit. Through fastp at Q25 and MiXCR, TCRdb rebuilt clones from the public reads, retaining in-frame beta chains. Rows are combined by CDR3 protein, so each entry shows the most common genes and DNA. The sample table shows about 570,000 distinct CDR3 sequences, and 14% are seen once. Approximately 15% of the sample goes to the ten largest clones. The source material was blood. Receptors were obtained from a woman aged 40 to 50 with Graves' hyperthyroidism.

This clonotype was recorded at least ten times. The chain combines TRBV7-9 with TRBJ2-7; 8 positions agree with TRBD1. This CDR3 spans 15 amino acids. From germline, CDR1 is SEHNR and CDR2 FQNEAQ (reference sequence). Germline trimming cut 5 bases from V and 4 bases from J; bases unmatched to any gene: 10. CDR3 in DNA: TGTGCCAGCAGCCCCACTCCCGACAGGGGTTACGAGCAGTACTTC. Translation: CASSPTPDRGYEQYF.

In its sample, this clonotype was seen many times. The chain employs TRBV28 and TRBJ2-7; 9 nucleotides line up with TRBD1. Trimming cost V 2 bases and J 0 bases; bases outside gene matches: 5. In germline, CDR1 is MDHEN, CDR2 SYDVKM. This CDR3 is 16 amino acids long. CDR3 residues: CASSLNLDRGSYEQYF. CDR3 in DNA: TGTGCCAGCAGTTTAAATCTGGACAGGGGCTCCTACGAGCAGTACTTC.

The genes are TRBV5-1 and TRBJ2-7, with 7 bases aligning to TRBD2. Trimming at V came to 1 base and at J to 7 bases, leaving 29 bases not matched to a gene. Germline-derived CDR1 and CDR2 are SGHRS and YFSETQ. The CDR3 has 21 amino acids. The CDR3 sequence is CASSLTLGSQGWSSGLQEQYF. CDR3 sequence (DNA): TGCGCCAGCAGCTTGACTCTGGGTTCGCAGGGCTGGTCTAGCGGCCTTCAGGAGCAGTACTTC.

This clonotype has a count of ten or more. The chain is built from TRBV2 and TRBJ1-2; 7 bases fit TRBD1. V shed 4 bases, J shed 4 bases, and the junction held 6 bases outside the gene matches. The CDR3 contains 14 residues. Germline assignment: CDR1 SNHLY and CDR2 FYNNEI. For the CDR3, the DNA is TGTGCCAGCAGTGCCGAGACAGGGCCCTATGGCTACACCTTC. Amino acid sequence: CASSAETGPYGYTF.

There are many counts of this clonotype. The DNA of the CDR3 is TGTGCCAGCAGTCGTCAAACGGGAGGGAGGGATGAAAAACTGTTTTTT. Residues: CASSRQTGGRDEKLFF. This chain connects TRBV27 to TRBJ1-4; D is undetermined. Germline V gene lookup returns CDR1 MNHEY and CDR2 SMNVEV (reference sequence). V dropped 5 bases and J dropped 6 bases, with 19 bases sitting between them. CDR3 length: 16 residues.

This chain links TRBV20-1 with TRBJ1-3; D gene ambiguous. CDR3 size: 12 residues. CDR1 is DFQATT and CDR2 is SNEGSKA in the germline V gene (reference sequence). Trimming removed 7 bases at V and 3 bases at J, with 10 bases between. CDR3 protein: CSVGRDGNTIYF. CDR3 bases: TGCAGTGTCGGGAGGGATGGAAACACCATATATTTT.

This clonotype was detected ten times or more. The chain is built from TRBV9 and TRBJ2-1; 8 nucleotides match TRBD1. This CDR3 has 17 amino acids. From germline, CDR1 is SGDLS and CDR2 YYNGEE. The trim removed 3 bases at V and 1 base at J, leaving 9 bases unmatched. The CDR3, as DNA: TGTGCCAGCAGCGACCCGGACAGGGCGATATCCTACAATGAGCAGTTCTTC. Encoded protein: CASSDPDRAISYNEQFF.

The rearrangement uses TRBV12-3 or TRBV12-4 and TRBJ1-4; D remains ambiguous. The V end lost 4 bases, the J end lost 7 bases, and 13 bases lay between the germline ends. The CDR3 has 14 residues. CDR3 amino acids: CASSSLDWGEKLFF. The CDR3 DNA is TGTGCCAGCAGTTCTCTGGACTGGGGTGAAAAACTGTTTTTT.